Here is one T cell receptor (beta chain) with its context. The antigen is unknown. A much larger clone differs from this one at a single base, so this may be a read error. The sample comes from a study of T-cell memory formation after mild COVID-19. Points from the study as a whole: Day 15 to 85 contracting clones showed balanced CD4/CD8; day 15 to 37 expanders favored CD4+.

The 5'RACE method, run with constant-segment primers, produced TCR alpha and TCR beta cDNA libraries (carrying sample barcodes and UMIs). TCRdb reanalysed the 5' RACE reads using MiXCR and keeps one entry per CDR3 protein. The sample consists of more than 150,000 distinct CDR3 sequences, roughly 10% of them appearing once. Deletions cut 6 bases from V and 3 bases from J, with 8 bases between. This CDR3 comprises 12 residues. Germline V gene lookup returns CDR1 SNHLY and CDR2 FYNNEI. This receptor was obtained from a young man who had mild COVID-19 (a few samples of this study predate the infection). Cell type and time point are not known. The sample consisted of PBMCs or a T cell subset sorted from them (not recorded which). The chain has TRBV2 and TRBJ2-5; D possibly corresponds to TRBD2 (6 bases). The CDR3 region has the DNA TGTGCCAGCAGGCGCGGGGAAGAGACCCAGTACTTC. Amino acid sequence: CASRRGEETQYF.